A selection of T cell receptor beta chains follows, all from one sample in a study of chemoradiotherapy in HPV16-positive cancers. Profiling relied on immunoSEQ multiplex PCR, and the TCRdb table lists in-frame clones only, not all of them. The table has approximately 10,000 clones, about four fifths seen once; the top ten hold approximately 2.9%. The source was blood, collected from a patient who underwent chemoradiotherapy. The source of these receptors is a human donor with HPV-associated anogenital cancer. Each CDR3 is given with its conserved first and last residue. Size is omitted from some rows. Given values are once, few, many or a class for expanded clones.

J,V,size,CDR3
TRBJ2-1,TRBV6-4,-,CASSDSGVNEQFF
TRBJ1-2,TRBV12-5,-,CASVTNRAPTF
TRBJ2-1,TRBV9,-,CASSAGLHNEQFF
TRBJ2-2,TRBV19,-,CASSIGGWNTGELFF
TRBJ1-5,TRBV29-1,-,CSVRTGGSNQPQHF
TRBJ1-5,TRBV15,-,CATGRDQPQHF
TRBJ2-1,TRBV7-3,-,CASSLALASNEQFF
TRBJ2-7,TRBV7-2,-,CASSAEPGTGWNEQYF
TRBJ1-1,TRBV19,-,CASSTWGGGTEAFF
TRBJ2-5,TRBV11-3,few,CASSSGGVETQYF
TRBJ1-6,TRBV28,-,CASSPDRRPNNSPLHF
TRBJ2-1,TRBV19,-,CASSGQGGFNEQFF
TRBJ1-2,TRBV7-6,few,CASSPLQDTNYGYTF